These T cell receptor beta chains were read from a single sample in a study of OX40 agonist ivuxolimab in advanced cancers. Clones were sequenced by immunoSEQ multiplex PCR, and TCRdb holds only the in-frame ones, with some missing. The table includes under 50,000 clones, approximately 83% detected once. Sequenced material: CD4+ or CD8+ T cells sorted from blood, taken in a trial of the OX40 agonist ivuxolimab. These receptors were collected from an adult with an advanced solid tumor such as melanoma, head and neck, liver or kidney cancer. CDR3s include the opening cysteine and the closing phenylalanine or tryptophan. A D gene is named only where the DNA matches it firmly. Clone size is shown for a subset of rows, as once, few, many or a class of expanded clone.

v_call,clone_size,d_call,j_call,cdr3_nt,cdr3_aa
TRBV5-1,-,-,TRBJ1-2,TGCGCCAGCAGCTTGGAGGCAGGGTCGGGCTATGGCTACACCTTC,CASSLEAGSGYGYTF
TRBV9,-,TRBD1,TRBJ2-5,TGTGCCAGCAGCACGAGAACCGGGACAGGGATAGAGACCCAGTACTTC,CASSTRTGTGIETQYF
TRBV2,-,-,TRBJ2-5,TGTGCCAGCAGTGATGAGGGGGCGGGGGGTGGGACCCAGTACTTC,CASSDEGAGGGTQYF
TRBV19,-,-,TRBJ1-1,TGTGCCAGTAGTATAGGTTGGGGAATGAACACTGAAGCTTTCTTT,CASSIGWGMNTEAFF
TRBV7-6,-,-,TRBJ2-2,TGTGCCAGCAGCCGGCCATCGGCTAGGTACCGAGAGGGGGACACCGGGGAGCTGTTTTTT,CASSRPSARYREGDTGELFF
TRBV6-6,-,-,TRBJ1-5,TGTGCCAGCAAACAGAGCAATCAGCCCCAGCATTTT,CASKQSNQPQHF
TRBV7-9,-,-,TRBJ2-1,TGTGCCAGCAGCCCACCTCCCCCCTACAATGAGCAGTTCTTC,CASSPPPPYNEQFF
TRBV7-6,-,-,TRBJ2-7,TGTGCCAGCAGCTCTGGGGGACACCCCCCGACCTACGAGCAGTACTTC,CASSSGGHPPTYEQYF
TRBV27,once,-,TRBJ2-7,TGTGCCAGCAGTTTACTAGGTAGGGAACGCGAGCAGTACTTC,CASSLLGREREQYF
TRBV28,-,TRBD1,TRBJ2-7,TGTGCCAGCAGTGTCTCAGGGGGTTCCTACGAGCAGTACTTC,CASSVSGGSYEQYF
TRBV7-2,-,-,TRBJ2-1,TGTGCCAGCAGCTTAGGGCAGCTGATATACAATGAGCAGTTCTTC,CASSLGQLIYNEQFF
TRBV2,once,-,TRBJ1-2,TGTGCCAGCTTCCTTCAGAGGGGGGGAGGCTACACCTTC,CASFLQRGGGYTF
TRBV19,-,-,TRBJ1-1,TGTGCCAGTAGTCTCCTCGGGGGGAACACTGAAGCTTTCTTT,CASSLLGGNTEAFF
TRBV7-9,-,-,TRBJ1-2,TGTGCCAGCAGCTATGGAGGGGACTATGGCTACACCTTC,CASSYGGDYGYTF
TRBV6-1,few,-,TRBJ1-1,TGTGCCAGCAGTGACCGCGACACGAACACTGAAGCTTTCTTT,CASSDRDTNTEAFF
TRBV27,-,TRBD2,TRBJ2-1,TGTGCCAGCAGCACCGGGACTAGCGGGCTCAGGGAGCAGTTCTTC,CASSTGTSGLREQFF
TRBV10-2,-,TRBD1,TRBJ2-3,TGCGCCAGCAGGGCCGGACAGGGATACACAGATACGCAGTATTTT,CASRAGQGYTDTQYF
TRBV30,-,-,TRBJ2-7,TGTGCCTGGGGGCCGCGCGTAAACGAGCAGTACTTC,CAWGPRVNEQYF
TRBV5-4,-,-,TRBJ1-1,TGTGCCAGCAGCTTGGATTCTGGGGTAGGAGGGTACACTGAAGCTTTCTTT,CASSLDSGVGGYTEAFF
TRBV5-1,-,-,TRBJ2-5,TGCGCCAGCAGCCCGGGGGAGGAGACCCAGTACTTC,CASSPGEETQYF
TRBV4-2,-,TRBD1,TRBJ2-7,TGTGCCAGCAGCCACGAACAGGGGTCCTCCTACGAGCAGTACTTC,CASSHEQGSSYEQYF
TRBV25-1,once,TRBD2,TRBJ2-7,TGTGCCAACCCATACTTCGGGACTAGAACCTACGAGCAGTACTTC,CANPYFGTRTYEQYF
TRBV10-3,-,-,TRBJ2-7,TGTGCCATCAGTGAGTCTTCTAAGGAGCAGTACTTC,CAISESSKEQYF
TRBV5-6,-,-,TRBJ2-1,TGTGCCAGCAGCGCAAGAAAAAAGGAGTTCTTC,CASSARKKEFF
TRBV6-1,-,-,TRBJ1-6,TGTGCCAGCAGTGAATTGCCCTCGAGCTCCTATAATTCACCCCTCCACTTT,CASSELPSSSYNSPLHF
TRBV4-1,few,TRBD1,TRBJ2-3,TGCGCCAGCAGCCACAGTGGACAGGACCTCTCTAGCACAGATACGCAGTATTTT,CASSHSGQDLSSTDTQYF
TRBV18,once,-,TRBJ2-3,TGTGCCAGCTCCCCTTTAGAGAGCACAGATACGCAGTATTTT,CASSPLESTDTQYF
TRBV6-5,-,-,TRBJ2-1,TGTGCCAGCAGTTACTTGCAGGGGGGCTACAATGAGCAGTTCTTC,CASSYLQGGYNEQFF
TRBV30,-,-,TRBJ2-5,TGTGCCTGGGACATTGGGGAGACCCAGTACTTC,CAWDIGETQYF
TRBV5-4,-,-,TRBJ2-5,TGTGCCAGCAGTTCCGGGACGGAAGAGACCCAGTACTTC,CASSSGTEETQYF
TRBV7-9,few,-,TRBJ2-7,TGTGCCAGCAGCTCCCCAACGGGCGAGCAGTACTTC,CASSSPTGEQYF
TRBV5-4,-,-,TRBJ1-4,TGTGCCAGCAGCTTGGGGGGGGCAACTAATGAAAAACTGTTTTTT,CASSLGGATNEKLFF
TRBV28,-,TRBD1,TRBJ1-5,TGTGCCAGCAGCACAGGGGGCGCTTATCAGCCCCAGCATTTT,CASSTGGAYQPQHF
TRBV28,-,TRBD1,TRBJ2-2,TGTGCCAGCCGGACAGGGGGCACCGGGGAGCTGTTTTTT,CASRTGGTGELFF
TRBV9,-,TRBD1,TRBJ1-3,TGTGCCAGCAGCGGGGGGACAGGCTTGGCGACAGGCTCTGGAAACACCATATATTTT,CASSGGTGLATGSGNTIYF
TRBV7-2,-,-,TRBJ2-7,TGTGCCAGCAGCCCTGACAGGTTCTCCTACGAGCAGTACTTC,CASSPDRFSYEQYF
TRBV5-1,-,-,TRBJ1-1,TGCGCCAGCAGCTTACTGGACAGCCAAGGCACTGAAGCTTTCTTT,CASSLLDSQGTEAFF
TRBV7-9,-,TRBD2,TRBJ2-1,TGTGCCAGCAAAAGCTGGCCAGCGGGGGGAAGTGAGCAGTTCTTC,CASKSWPAGGSEQFF
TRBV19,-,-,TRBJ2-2,TGTGCCAGCTCAATGACAGGACTCACCGGGGAGCTGTTTTTT,CASSMTGLTGELFF
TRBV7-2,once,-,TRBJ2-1,TGTGCCAGCAGCTTAGATGGGAGTAGGTACAATGAGCAGTTCTTC,CASSLDGSRYNEQFF
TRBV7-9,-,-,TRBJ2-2,TGTGCCAGCAGCTTAGGGGTGAACACCGGGGAGCTGTTTTTT,CASSLGVNTGELFF
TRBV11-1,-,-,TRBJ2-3,TGTGCCAGCAGCTCCCAGGGACAACTAGGGGATACGCAGTATTTT,CASSSQGQLGDTQYF
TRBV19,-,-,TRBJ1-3,TGTGCCAGTAGTATGAGACAGGCCTTCTCTGGAAACACCATATATTTT,CASSMRQAFSGNTIYF
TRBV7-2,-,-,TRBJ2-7,TGTGCCAGCAGCTTAGTGCGCGGAACCTACGAGCAGTACTTC,CASSLVRGTYEQYF
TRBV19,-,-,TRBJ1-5,TGTGCCAGTACCACGGGGCGGGGAAGCAATCAGCCCCAGCATTTT,CASTTGRGSNQPQHF
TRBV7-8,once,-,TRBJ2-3,TGTGCCAGCAGCTGGATGACAGATACGCAGTATTTT,CASSWMTDTQYF
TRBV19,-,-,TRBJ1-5,TGTGCCAGTAGTGGGGCAGGGCTACAATCATGGCCCCAGCATTTT,CASSGAGLQSWPQHF
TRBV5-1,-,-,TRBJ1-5,TGCGCCAGCAGCCCGTCTGGGGATAGCAATCAGCCCCAGCATTTT,CASSPSGDSNQPQHF
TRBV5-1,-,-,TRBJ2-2,TGCGCCAGCAGCTTGGGAGTGGTTCGGTCCGGGGAGCTGTTTTTT,CASSLGVVRSGELFF
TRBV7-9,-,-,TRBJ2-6,TGTGCCAGCAGTCCCAGGGGGGCCAACGTCCTGACTTTC,CASSPRGANVLTF
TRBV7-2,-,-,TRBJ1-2,TGTGCCAGCAGCCTACAGGGAAGGGGCTACACCTTC,CASSLQGRGYTF